Listed here is a single T cell receptor (beta chain). TCRdb fed the RT-PCR reads into MiXCR, producing one record per CDR3 protein. The data show about 680,000 distinct CDR3 sequences, more than 13% seen once. The CDR3 length is 16 residues. Germline values: CDR1 MNHEY, CDR2 SMNVEV (reference sequence). V lost 4 bases to trimming and J lost 8 bases; unmatched junction nucleotides: 10. The TCR was taken from a female donor in good health, serving as a healthy control. The specimen sequenced was memory CD4+ T cells from blood. This chain connects TRBV27 to TRBJ1-6, with TRBD1 matching 8 bases. CDR3 residues: CASSSNAGRGHSPLHF. CDR3 nucleotide sequence: TGTGCCAGCAGTTCCAACGCCGGCAGGGGGCATTCACCCCTCCACTTT.